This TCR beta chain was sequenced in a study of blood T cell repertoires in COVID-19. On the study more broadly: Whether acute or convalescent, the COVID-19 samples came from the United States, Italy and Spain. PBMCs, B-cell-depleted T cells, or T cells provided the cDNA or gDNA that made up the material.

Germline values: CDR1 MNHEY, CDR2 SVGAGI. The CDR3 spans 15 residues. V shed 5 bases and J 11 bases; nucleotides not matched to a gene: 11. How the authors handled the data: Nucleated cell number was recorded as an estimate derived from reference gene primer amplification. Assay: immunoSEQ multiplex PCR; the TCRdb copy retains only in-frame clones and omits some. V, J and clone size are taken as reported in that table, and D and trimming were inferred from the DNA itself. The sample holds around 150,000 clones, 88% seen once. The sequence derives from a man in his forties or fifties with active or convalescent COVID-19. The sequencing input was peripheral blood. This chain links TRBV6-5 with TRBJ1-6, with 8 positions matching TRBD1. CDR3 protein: CASSPGTGSRAPLHF. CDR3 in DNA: TGTGCCAGCAGTCCCGGGACAGGTTCTCGGGCACCCCTCCACTTT.